This TCR beta chain appears in the sequencing data of a study of CD4+ T cells in melanoma. Measured with immunoSEQ multiplex PCR; TCRdb has only the in-frame clones, and not every one. The table has 15,000 to 20,000 clones, approximately 84% seen once; the top ten hold approximately 5.4%. Germline V gene lookup returns CDR1 KGHSH and CDR2 LQKENI. The CDR3 consists of 15 residues. Losses at the gene ends were 3 bases for V and 0 bases for J; bases not matched to a gene: 3. Study-level results: A reported correlation linked neoantigen-specific CD4+ T cells to CD8+, macrophage and B cell function.

Comment on this clone: The antigen is unknown.

The chain uses TRBV18 and TRBJ2-7; 9 bases match TRBD2. This TCR derives from a human donor with melanoma. The sequencing input was cells from a culture (not recorded whether cultured in vitro). In nucleotides, the CDR3 is TGTGCCAGCTCACCGGGACTAGCAAACTCCTACGAGCAGTACTTC. The encoded protein is CASSPGLANSYEQYF.